The rows below give T cell receptor beta chains drawn from one sample of a study of T cell changes during pregnancy in multiple sclerosis. The assay was immunoSEQ multiplex PCR, and TCRdb's table has in-frame clones only and misses some. The table shows 110,000 or so clones, with about 94% occurring only once. This specimen was peripheral blood, taken before pregnancy. These receptors were taken from a female donor with multiple sclerosis, enrolled in a pregnancy study. The conserved cysteine and the conserved F or W are not part of the CDR3 here. The order of the fields is V gene, J gene, CDR3 protein.

TRBV7-8	TRBJ2-3	ASSPSNNRGGTDTQY
TRBV30	TRBJ2-5	AWSVNPLAEYQETQY
TRBV7-9	TRBJ2-1	ASSLGGQGRGKQF
TRBV19	TRBJ1-3	ASSLRQGGNTIY
TRBV5-4	TRBJ2-1	ASSFRGLYNEQF
TRBV25-1	TRBJ1-2	ASTRGGGVKGYT
TRBV19	TRBJ1-6	ASSMRPGFHNSPLH
TRBV2	TRBJ2-1	ASRAGTSSNSEQF
TRBV18	TRBJ2-5	ASSPPDSYQETQY
TRBV5-1	TRBJ1-1	ASSLQGVHTEAF
TRBV5-1	TRBJ2-1	ASSLANRGGSYNEQF
TRBV5-1	TRBJ2-1	ASSVSGANEQF
TRBV7-2	TRBJ1-1	ASSFSGRYIYTEAF
TRBV29-1	TRBJ2-7	SVQPDSTWSGEQY
TRBV12-1	TRBJ2-5	ASSSGDRGETQY
TRBV6-5	TRBJ1-4	ASSYSRLNEKLF
TRBV5-1	TRBJ2-1	ASSTGTSGPYNEQF
TRBV19	TRBJ2-1	ASSISRSYNEQF
TRBV6-5	TRBJ1-2	ASSSGLGRGGYT
TRBV4-1	TRBJ2-2	ASSQEPWTETGELF
TRBV7-2	TRBJ2-5	ASSFGSGRSEVGETQY
TRBV9	TRBJ2-1	ASSLSGTSGNNEQF
TRBV30	TRBJ1-4	AWNKPILLNEKLF
TRBV5-6	TRBJ1-3	ASSQPGQGSRNTIY
TRBV19	TRBJ1-2	ASRTGLPNKGYT
TRBV19	TRBJ1-1	ASRLVGTEAF
TRBV9	TRBJ2-1	ASSASGFYNEQF
TRBV4-2	TRBJ2-7	ASSQATGITYEQY
TRBV10-3	TRBJ2-7	AIRVAGGSIEQY
TRBV23-1	TRBJ1-6	ASSLGRGPYNSPLH
TRBV9	TRBJ1-1	ASSVAVGPGDTEAF
TRBV5-1	TRBJ2-7	ASSLGYGTYEQY
TRBV10-2	TRBJ2-3	ATTLSSGGRTDTQY
TRBV7-9	TRBJ2-7	ASSLEGGEQY
TRBV19	TRBJ2-2	ASSIPRTGELF
TRBV4-1	TRBJ1-1	ASSQVVRARNTEAF
TRBV19	TRBJ2-1	ASTPLGADEQF
TRBV30	TRBJ2-3	AWSIGQPDTQY
TRBV11-2	TRBJ2-1	ASSLIAGGWNEQF
TRBV19	TRBJ2-1	ASSSELNSYNEQF
TRBV6-6	TRBJ1-5	ASSTSGQGNNQPQH
TRBV29-1	TRBJ2-7	SVKQGGHEQY
TRBV18	TRBJ1-4	ASSPRGQKATNEKLF
TRBV10-2	TRBJ2-5	ASGAGLVGETQY
TRBV11-1	TRBJ2-2	ASSLTQGPNTGELF
TRBV13	TRBJ1-1	ASSFQGLADAQPNTEAF
TRBV5-1	TRBJ1-4	ASSLGPTGSGEKLF
TRBV6-5	TRBJ1-2	ASSYSRGWDGYT
TRBV27	TRBJ1-1	ASSSAGTGGKGEAF
TRBV25-1	TRBJ1-1	ASSATTLNTEAF
TRBV9	TRBJ2-3	ASSPYSRGSDTQY
TRBV7-2	TRBJ1-1	ASSTDRGRTEAF
TRBV14	TRBJ2-7	ASSQVTYEQY
TRBV10-3	TRBJ1-4	AISGFASGGLF
TRBV4-2	TRBJ2-2	ASSQSLAGVSLTGELF